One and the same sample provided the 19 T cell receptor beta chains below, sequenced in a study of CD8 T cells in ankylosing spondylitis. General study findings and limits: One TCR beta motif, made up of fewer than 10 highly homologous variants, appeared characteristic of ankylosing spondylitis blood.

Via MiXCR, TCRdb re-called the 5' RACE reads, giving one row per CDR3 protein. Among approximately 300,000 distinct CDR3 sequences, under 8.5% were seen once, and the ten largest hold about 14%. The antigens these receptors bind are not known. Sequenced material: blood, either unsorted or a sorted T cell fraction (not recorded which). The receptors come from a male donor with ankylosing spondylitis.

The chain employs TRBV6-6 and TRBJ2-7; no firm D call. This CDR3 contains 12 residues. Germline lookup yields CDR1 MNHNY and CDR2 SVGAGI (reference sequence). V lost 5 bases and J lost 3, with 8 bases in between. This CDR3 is CASSPENYEQYF. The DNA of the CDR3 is TGTGCCAGCAGTCCGGAAAACTACGAGCAGTACTTC.

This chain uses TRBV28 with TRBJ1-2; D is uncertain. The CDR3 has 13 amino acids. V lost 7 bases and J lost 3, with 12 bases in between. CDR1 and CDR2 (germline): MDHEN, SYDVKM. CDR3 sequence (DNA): TGTGCCAGCACCGAAGGGAGGGACTATGGCTACACCTTC. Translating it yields CASTEGRDYGYTF.

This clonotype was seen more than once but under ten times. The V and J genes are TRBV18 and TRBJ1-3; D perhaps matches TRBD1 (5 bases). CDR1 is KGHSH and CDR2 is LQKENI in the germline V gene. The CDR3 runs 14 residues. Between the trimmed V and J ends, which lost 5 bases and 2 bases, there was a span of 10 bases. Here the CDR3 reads CASSATGTGNTIYF. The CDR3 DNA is TGTGCCAGCTCAGCTACAGGAACTGGAAACACCATATATTTT.

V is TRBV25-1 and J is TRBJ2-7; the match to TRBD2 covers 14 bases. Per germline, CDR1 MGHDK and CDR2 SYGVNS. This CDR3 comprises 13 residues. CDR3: CATGLAGGYEQYF. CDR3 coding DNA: TGTGCTACCGGACTAGCGGGAGGCTACGAGCAGTACTTC.

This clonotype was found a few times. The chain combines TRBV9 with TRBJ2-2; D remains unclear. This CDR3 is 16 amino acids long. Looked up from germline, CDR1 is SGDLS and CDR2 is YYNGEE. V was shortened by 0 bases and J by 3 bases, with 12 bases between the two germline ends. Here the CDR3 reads CASSVDLRRDTGELFF. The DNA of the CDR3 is TGTGCCAGCAGCGTAGATCTCAGACGAGACACCGGGGAGCTGTTTTTT.

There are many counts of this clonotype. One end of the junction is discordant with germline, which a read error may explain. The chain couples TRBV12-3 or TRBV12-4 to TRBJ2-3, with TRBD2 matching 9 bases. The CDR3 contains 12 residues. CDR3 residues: CASSLGRTSVNF. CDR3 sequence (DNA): TGTGCCAGCAGTTTAGGTCGGACTAGCGTGAATTTT.

The CDR3 bases are TGTGCCAGCAGCTCCTTTACTAGCAATGAGCAGTTCTTC. Protein product: CASSSFTSNEQFF. The chain recombines TRBV11-3 with TRBJ2-1; D might be TRBD2 (5 bases). V dropped 4 bases and J dropped 6 bases, with 10 bases sitting between them. Looked up from germline, CDR1 is SGHNT and CDR2 is YENEEA. The length of the CDR3 is 13 residues.

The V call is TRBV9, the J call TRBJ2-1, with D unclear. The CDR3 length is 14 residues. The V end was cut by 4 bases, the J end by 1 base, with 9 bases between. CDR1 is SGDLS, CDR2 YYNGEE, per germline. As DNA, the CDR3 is TGTGCCAGCAGCCCTAAAGATTCCTACAATGAGCAGTTCTTC. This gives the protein CASSPKDSYNEQFF.

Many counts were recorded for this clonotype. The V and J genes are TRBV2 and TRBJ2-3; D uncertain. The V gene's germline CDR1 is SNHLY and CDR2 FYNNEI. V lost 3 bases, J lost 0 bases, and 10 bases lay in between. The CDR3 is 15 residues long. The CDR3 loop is CASSDRTSSTDTQYF. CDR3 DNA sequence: TGTGCCAGCAGTGACAGGACCAGTAGCACAGATACGCAGTATTTT.

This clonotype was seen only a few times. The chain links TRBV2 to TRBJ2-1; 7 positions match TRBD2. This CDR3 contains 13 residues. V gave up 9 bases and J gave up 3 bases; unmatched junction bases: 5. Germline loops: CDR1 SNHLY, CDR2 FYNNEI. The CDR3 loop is CASFSGYYNEQFF. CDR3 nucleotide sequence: TGTGCCAGTTTTAGCGGGTACTACAATGAGCAGTTCTTC.

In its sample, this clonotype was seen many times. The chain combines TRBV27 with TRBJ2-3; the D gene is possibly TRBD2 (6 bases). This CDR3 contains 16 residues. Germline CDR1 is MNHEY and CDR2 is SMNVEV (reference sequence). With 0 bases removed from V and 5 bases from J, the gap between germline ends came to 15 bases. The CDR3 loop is CASSLSEGRSLDTQYF. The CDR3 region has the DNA TGTGCCAGCAGTTTATCGGAGGGCCGTTCTTTAGATACGCAGTATTTT.

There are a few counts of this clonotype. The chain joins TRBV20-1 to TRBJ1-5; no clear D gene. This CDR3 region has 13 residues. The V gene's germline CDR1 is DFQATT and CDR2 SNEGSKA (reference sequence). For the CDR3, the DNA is TGCAGCGCCGTTAGGGCCAGCAATCAGCCCCAGCATTTT. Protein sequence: CSAVRASNQPQHF.

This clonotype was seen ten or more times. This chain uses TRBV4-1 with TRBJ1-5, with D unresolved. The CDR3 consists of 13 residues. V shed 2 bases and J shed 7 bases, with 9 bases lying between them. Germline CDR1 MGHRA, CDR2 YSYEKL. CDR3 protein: CASSQPLGQPQHF. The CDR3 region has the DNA TGCGCCAGCAGCCAACCTCTGGGGCAGCCCCAGCATTTT.

In nucleotides, the CDR3 is TGTGCCAGCAGTTACTCGGGACAAATCACCGGGGAGCTGTTTTTT. It yields the protein CASSYSGQITGELFF. The rearrangement uses TRBV6-2 or TRBV6-3 and TRBJ2-2, with D possibly TRBD1 on 6 matching bases. The CDR3 contains 15 residues. Per germline, CDR1 MNHEY and CDR2 SVGEGT. V was shortened by 0 bases and J by 4 bases, with 9 bases between the two germline ends.

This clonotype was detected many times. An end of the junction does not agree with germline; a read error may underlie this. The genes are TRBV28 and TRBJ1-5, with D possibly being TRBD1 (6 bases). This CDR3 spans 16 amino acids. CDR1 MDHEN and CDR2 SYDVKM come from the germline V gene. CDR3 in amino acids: CASSFNPGASSQPQHF. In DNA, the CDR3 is TGTGCCAGCAGTTTCAATCCAGGGGCTAGCAGTCAGCCCCAGCATTTT.

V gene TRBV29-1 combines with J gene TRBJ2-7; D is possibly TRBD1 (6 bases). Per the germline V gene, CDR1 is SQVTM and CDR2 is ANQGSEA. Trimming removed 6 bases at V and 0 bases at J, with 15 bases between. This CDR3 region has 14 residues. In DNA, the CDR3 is TGCAGCGTAACCCGGACAGTTACCTCCTACGAGCAGTACTTC. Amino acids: CSVTRTVTSYEQYF.

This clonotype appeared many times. The CDR3 DNA reads as TGTGCCAGCACCTTTCGAGGGGGGACGACAGATACGCAGTATTTT. Translated, it gives CASTFRGGTTDTQYF. This chain uses TRBV2 with TRBJ2-3, with D perhaps assigned TRBD1 or TRBD2 (6 bases each). Trimming removed 7 bases at V and 3 bases at J, with 17 bases between. The CDR3 contains 15 residues. The V gene's germline CDR1 is SNHLY and CDR2 FYNNEI.

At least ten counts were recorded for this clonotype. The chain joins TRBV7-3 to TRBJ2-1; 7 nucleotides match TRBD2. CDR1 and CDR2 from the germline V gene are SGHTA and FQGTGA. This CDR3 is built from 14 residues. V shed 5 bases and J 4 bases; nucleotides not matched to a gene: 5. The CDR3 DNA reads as TGTGCCAGCAGCCCGGGACTACTATACAATGAGCAGTTCTTC. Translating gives CASSPGLLYNEQFF.

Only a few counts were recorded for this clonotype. Here the CDR3 reads CASSLRRGAGRNTGELFF. The CDR3 coding sequence is TGTGCCAGCAGCCTAAGGCGGGGGGCGGGGAGGAACACCGGGGAGCTGTTTTTT. The J gene is TRBJ2-2, the V gene TRBV11-2; 8 bases align to TRBD2. The germline gives CDR1 SGHAT, CDR2 FQNNGV. The V and J ends lost 5 bases and 1 base, in that order; junction bases with no gene match: 12. This CDR3 is 18 amino acids long.